This T cell receptor (beta chain) was obtained from a study of metastatic and nonmetastatic thyroid tumors. Looking at the study overall: Repertoires were compared across blood and tumor or nodule tissue from malignant and benign thyroid patients.

Authors' analysis steps: Across clinicopathological groups, CDR3 differences served as the basis for building a distant-metastasis classifier for papillary thyroid cancer. TCRdb reprocessed the PCR reads using MiXCR. These V and J calls rely on TCRdb rather than the paper's analysis. The sample carries several thousand clones, less than 30% recorded once. This clone appeared a few times. The V gene end was trimmed by 7 bases and the J gene end by 5 bases; junction bases not matched to a gene: 13. This CDR3 spans 16 amino acids. Germline values: CDR1 MNHNS, CDR2 SASEGT. Each patient came to thyroid surgery without any prior treatment (of any kind).

This sequence joins TRBV6-1 and TRBJ1-1, with 10 bases that match TRBD1. The TCR was taken from a female donor with papillary thyroid cancer or a benign thyroid nodule (not recorded which). Some clones in this sample may be carry-over from other donors' samples. The sequencing input was adjacent normal tissue. The CDR3 coding sequence is TGTGCCAGCAATAGCGGGACAGGGGTCTTTAGGACTGAAGCTTTCTTT. This encodes CASNSGTGVFRTEAFF.